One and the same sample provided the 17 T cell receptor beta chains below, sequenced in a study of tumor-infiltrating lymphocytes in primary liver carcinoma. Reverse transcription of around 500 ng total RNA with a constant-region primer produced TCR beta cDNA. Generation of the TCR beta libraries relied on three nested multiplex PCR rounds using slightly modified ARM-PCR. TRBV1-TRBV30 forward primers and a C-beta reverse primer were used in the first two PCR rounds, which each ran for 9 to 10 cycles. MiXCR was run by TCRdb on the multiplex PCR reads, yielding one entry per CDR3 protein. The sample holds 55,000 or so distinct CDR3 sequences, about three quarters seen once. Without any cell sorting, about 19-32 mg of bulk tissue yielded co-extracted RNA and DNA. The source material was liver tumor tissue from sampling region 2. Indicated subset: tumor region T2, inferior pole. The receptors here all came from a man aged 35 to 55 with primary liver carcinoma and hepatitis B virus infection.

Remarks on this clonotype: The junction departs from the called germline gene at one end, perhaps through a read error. CDR3: CASSSGLTSGYQETQYF. The CDR3 nucleotides are TGTGCCAGCAGTTCAGGATTGACTAGCGGGTACCAAGAGACCCAGTACTTT. V and J are TRBV28 and TRBJ2-5; 10 bases match TRBD2. This CDR3 is built from 17 residues. CDR1 MDHEN and CDR2 SYDVKM come from the germline V gene.

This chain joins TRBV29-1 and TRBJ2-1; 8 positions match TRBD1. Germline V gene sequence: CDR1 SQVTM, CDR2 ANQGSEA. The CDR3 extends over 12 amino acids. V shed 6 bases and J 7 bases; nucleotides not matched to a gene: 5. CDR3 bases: TGCAGCGTCGGACAGGGAGGTAATGAGCAGTTCTTC. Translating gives CSVGQGGNEQFF.

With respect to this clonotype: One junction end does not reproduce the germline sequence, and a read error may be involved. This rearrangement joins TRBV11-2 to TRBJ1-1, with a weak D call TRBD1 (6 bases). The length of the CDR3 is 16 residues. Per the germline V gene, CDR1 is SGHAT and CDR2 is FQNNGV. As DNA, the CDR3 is TGTGCCAGCAGCCCATCCAGGGGTTTTGTGAACACTAAAGCTTTCTTT. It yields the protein CASSPSRGFVNTKAFF.

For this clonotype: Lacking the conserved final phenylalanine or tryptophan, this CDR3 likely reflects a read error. CDR3 sequence: CAIRERDDTGGLFI. CDR3 sequence (DNA): TGTGCCATCAGGGAGCGGGACGACACCGGGGGCCTGTTTATT. The chain links TRBV10-3 to TRBJ2-2, with D possibly being TRBD2 (7 bases). CDR3 size: 14 residues. From germline, CDR1 is ENHRY and CDR2 SYGVKD. V lost 6 bases and J lost 14, with 22 bases in between.

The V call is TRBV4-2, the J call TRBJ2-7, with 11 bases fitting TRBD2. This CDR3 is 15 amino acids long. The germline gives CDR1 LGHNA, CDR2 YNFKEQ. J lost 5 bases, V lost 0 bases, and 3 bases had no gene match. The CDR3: CASSQDSGRVNEQYF. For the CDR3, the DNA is TGTGCCAGCAGCCAAGATAGCGGGAGGGTCAACGAGCAGTACTTC.

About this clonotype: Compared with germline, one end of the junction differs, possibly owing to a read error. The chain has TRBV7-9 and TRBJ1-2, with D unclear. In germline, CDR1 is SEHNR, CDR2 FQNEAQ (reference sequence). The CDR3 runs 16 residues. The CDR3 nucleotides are TGTGCCGGCAGCCCCGAGGGCAAGCTGTTCCAGTATGGCTACACCTTC. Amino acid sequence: CAGSPEGKLFQYGYTF.

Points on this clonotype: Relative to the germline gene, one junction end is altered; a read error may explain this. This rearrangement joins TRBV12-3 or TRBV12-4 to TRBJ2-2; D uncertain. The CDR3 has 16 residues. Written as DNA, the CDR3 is TGTGCCAGCAGTCCCCGGCGGCGGACGAACATTGGGGAACTGTTCTTT. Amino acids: CASSPRRRTNIGELFF.

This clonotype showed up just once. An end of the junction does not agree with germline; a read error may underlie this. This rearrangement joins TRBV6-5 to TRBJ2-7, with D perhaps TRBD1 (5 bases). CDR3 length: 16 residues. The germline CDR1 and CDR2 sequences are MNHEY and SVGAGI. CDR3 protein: CVSRPGQAASFYEQHF. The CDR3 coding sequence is TGTGTCAGCAGGCCAGGGCAGGCAGCATCCTTTTACGAGCAGCACTTC.

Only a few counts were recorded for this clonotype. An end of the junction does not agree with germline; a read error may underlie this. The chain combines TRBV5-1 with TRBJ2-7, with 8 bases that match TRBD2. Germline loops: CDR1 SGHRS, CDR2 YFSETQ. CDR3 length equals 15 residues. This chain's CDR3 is CASSLETGGRDDQYF. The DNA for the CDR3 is TGCGCCAGCAGTTTGGAGACGGGAGGGAGGGACGACCAGTACTTC.

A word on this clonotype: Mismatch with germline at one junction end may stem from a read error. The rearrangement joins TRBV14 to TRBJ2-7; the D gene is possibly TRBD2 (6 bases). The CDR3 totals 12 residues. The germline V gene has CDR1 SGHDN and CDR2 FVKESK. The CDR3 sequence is CVSGWTKEEQYF. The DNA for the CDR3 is TGTGTCAGCGGCTGGACTAAAGAAGAGCAGTACTTC.

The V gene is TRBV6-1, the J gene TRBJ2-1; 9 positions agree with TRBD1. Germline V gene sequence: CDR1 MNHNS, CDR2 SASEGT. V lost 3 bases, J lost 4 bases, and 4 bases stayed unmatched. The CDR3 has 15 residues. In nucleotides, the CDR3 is TGTGCCAGCAGTGAGACAGGGGGTATGTACAATGAGCAGTTCTTC. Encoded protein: CASSETGGMYNEQFF.

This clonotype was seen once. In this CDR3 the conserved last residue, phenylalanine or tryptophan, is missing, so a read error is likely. CDR3 nucleotides: TGTGCCATCAGTTTAACAGTTGGGGGGACCCAGTACCTC. This translates into CAISLTVGGTQYL. The V gene is TRBV12-3 or TRBV12-4, the J gene TRBJ2-5; D is possibly TRBD1 or TRBD2 (5 bases each). This CDR3 comprises 13 residues.

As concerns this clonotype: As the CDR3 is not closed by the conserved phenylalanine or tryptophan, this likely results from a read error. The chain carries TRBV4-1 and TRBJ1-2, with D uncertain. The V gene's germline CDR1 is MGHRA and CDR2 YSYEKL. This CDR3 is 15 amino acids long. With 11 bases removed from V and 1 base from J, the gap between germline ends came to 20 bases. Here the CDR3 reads CAGNQEGRLNYGYTS. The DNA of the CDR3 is TGCGCCGGCAACCAAGAAGGCCGTCTTAACTATGGCTACACCTCC.

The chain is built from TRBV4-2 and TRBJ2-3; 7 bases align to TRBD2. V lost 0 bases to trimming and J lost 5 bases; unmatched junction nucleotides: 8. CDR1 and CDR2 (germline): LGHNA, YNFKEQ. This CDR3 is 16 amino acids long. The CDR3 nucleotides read TGTGCCAGCAGCCAAGAACTAGCGCCACGCGTAGATACGCAGTATTTT. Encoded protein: CASSQELAPRVDTQYF.

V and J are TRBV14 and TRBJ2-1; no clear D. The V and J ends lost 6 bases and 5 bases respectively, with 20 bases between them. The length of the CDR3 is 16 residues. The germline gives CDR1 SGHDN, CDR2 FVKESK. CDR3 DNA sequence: TGTGCCAGCAGTACCGTAGTGGGATGGGTAAACAATGAGCAGTTCTTC. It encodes CASSTVVGWVNNEQFF.

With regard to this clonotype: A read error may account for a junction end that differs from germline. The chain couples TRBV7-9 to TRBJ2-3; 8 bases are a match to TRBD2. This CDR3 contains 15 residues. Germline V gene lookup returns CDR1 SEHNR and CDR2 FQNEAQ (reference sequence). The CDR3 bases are TGTGCCAGCAGCTTGGGGATTAGCGGGACGGATACGCAATATTTT. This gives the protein CASSLGISGTDTQYF.

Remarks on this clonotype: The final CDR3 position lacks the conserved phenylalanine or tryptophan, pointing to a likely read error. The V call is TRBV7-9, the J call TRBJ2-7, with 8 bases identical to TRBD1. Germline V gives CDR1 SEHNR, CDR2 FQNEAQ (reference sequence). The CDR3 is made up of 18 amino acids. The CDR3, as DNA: TGTGTCAGCAGCTTATATGGCCGACAGGACAGGGAAACCTACGAGCAGTACCTC. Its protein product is CVSSLYGRQDRETYEQYL.